The source of this TCR beta chain is a study of blood T cell repertoires in COVID-19. In the study overall: Two negative PCRs, clearance, or symptom resolution characterized the recovered Cohort 3 donors. The origin of the acute and convalescent COVID-19 samples was the United States, Italy and Spain. T cells, B-cell-depleted T cells, or PBMCs supplied cDNA or gDNA.

Enrollees, roughly 18 to 90 years old, lived in 24 US areas. This CDR3 region has 13 residues. V was pared by 2 bases and J by 5 bases, with 1 base of the junction left unmatched. Germline values: CDR1 LGHNA, CDR2 YNFKEQ. This table comes from immunoSEQ multiplex PCR, and its TCRdb copy is limited to in-frame clones, with some not included. Of roughly 190,000 clones listed, roughly nine tenths were seen once; the top ten hold 20% to 25%. Sequencing was performed on PBMCs or T cells enriched from blood (not recorded which). The chain recombines TRBV4-2 with TRBJ1-2; 8 bases agree with TRBD1. The sequence came from a woman aged 40 to 50 in a cohort exposed to, infected with or recovered from COVID-19 (not recorded which). The CDR3 spells CASSQRQGYGYTF. The DNA of the CDR3 is TGTGCCAGCAGCCAAAGACAGGGGTATGGCTACACCTTC.